Sequencing of this TCR beta chain was carried out in a study of T cells in Graves' hyperthyroidism and ophthalmopathy. About the study: Pretreatment peripheral blood was obtained at initial diagnosis.

RNA transcripts yielded amplified TCR beta CDR3 regions. HTBI primers were the set used in a first-round RT-PCR of the TCR CDR3. From the multiplex PCR reads, TCRdb called clonotypes with MiXCR, one entry per CDR3 protein. There are some 500,000 distinct CDR3 sequences in the sample; around an eighth occur only once, and under 20% lies in the top ten. Stable disease denoted Graves' hyperthyroidism without ophthalmopathy progression within 18 months. Diagnosis of hyperthyroidism was new in patients aged 18 to 65, and its duration was under 2 months. The study excluded patients with uncontrolled infection, other autoimmune disease, pregnancy or lactation. Many counts were recorded for this clonotype. The sample consisted of blood. The sequence came from a young woman with Graves' hyperthyroidism.

CDR3 loop: CASRTGSGELFF. CDR3 DNA: TGTGCCAGCCGTACAGGGTCCGGGGAGCTGTTTTTT. This chain uses TRBV6-1 with TRBJ2-2; possibly TRBD1 for D (6 bases). There are 12 residues in the CDR3. V lost 8 bases and J 6 bases, leaving 10 bases between the germline ends. Per germline, CDR1 MNHNS and CDR2 SASEGT.